The 20 T cell receptor beta chains given below trace back to one sample, sequenced in a study of OX40 agonist ivuxolimab in advanced cancers. The assay was immunoSEQ multiplex PCR, and TCRdb's table has in-frame clones only and misses some. This sample has 40,000 or so clones; approximately 80% occur once, and the top ten carry roughly 7.5%. Material: CD4+ or CD8+ T cells sorted from blood, obtained in a trial of the OX40 agonist ivuxolimab. These receptors all come from an adult with an advanced solid tumor such as melanoma, head and neck, liver or kidney cancer.

This clone was detected only a few times. The CDR3 loop is CASSLELAGQDEQFF. Written as DNA, the CDR3 is TGCGCCAGCAGCTTGGAACTAGCGGGACAGGATGAGCAGTTCTTC. The chain links TRBV5-1 to TRBJ2-1; 10 nucleotides line up with TRBD2. Germline V gene sequence: CDR1 SGHRS, CDR2 YFSETQ. This CDR3 spans 15 amino acids. The trim removed 0 bases at V and 8 bases at J, leaving 5 bases unmatched.

In DNA, the CDR3 is TGTGCCAGCAGTGAATGGGTAGCGGGCTCCTACAATGAGCAGTTCTTC. Translating it yields CASSEWVAGSYNEQFF. This chain connects TRBV2 to TRBJ2-1; 7 bases line up with TRBD2. Germline V lookup: CDR1 SNHLY, CDR2 FYNNEI. This CDR3 has 16 residues. The ends lost 2 bases at V and 0 bases at J; junction bases unmatched: 4.

V is TRBV19 and J is TRBJ2-6; TRBD2 matches at 7 bases. With 8 bases clipped from V and 0 bases from J, the junction kept 7 bases outside the gene matches. CDR3 size: 16 residues. Germline lookup yields CDR1 LNHDA and CDR2 SQIVND (reference sequence). The DNA for the CDR3 is TGTGCCAGTCATTCCGGGGGGAACTCTGGGGCCAACGTCCTGACTTTC. Encoded protein: CASHSGGNSGANVLTF.

The J gene is TRBJ1-1, the V gene TRBV6-1, with TRBD1 identical over 7 bases. This CDR3 has 11 amino acids. The germline CDR1 and CDR2 sequences are MNHNS and SASEGT. V shed 8 bases, J shed 7 bases, and the junction held 4 bases outside the gene matches. This CDR3 is CASGTVYEAFF. The CDR3 DNA is TGTGCCAGCGGGACAGTCTATGAAGCTTTCTTT.

J is TRBJ2-2 and V is TRBV5-1; D gene uncertain. Trimming stripped 3 bases from V and 3 bases from J, with 9 bases between. The CDR3 consists of 14 residues. In germline, CDR1 is SGHRS, CDR2 YFSETQ. The CDR3 reads CASSYIADTGELFF. The CDR3 bases are TGCGCCAGCAGCTATATCGCGGACACCGGGGAGCTGTTTTTT.

The rearrangement links TRBV6-5 to TRBJ2-4; D possibly matches TRBD1 or TRBD2 (5 bases each). Trimming removed 5 bases at V and 1 base at J, with 12 bases between. Looked up from germline, CDR1 is MNHEY and CDR2 is SVGAGI. There are 15 residues in the CDR3. The CDR3 nucleotides read TGTGCCAGCAGTCCTGAATGGGGGGCCAAAAACATTCAGTACTTC. Protein sequence: CASSPEWGAKNIQYF.

The chain employs TRBV30 and TRBJ2-7; the D is unclear. CDR1 is GTSNPN and CDR2 is SVGIG in the germline V gene (reference sequence). The V and J ends lost 1 base and 1 base respectively, with 11 bases between them. This CDR3 spans 14 amino acids. The CDR3 spells CAWSGRRQSYEQYF. For the CDR3, the DNA is TGTGCCTGGAGTGGGCGACGACAATCCTACGAGCAGTACTTC.

The V and J genes are TRBV19 and TRBJ2-1; D is ambiguous. Germline lookup yields CDR1 LNHDA and CDR2 SQIVND (reference sequence). Trimming took off 1 base at V and 6 bases at J, with 4 bases between the two ends. There are 12 residues in the CDR3. The CDR3 bases are TGTGCCAGTAGTATAGGGAGCAATGAGCAGTTCTTC. Its protein is CASSIGSNEQFF. Combining the CDR3 with reference TRBV19 and TRBJ2-1 gives the whole variable domain DGGITQSPKYLFRKEGQNVTLSCEQNLNHDAMYWYRQDPGQGLRLIYYSQIVNDFQKGDIAEGYSVSREKKESFPLTVTSAQKNPTAFYLCASSIGSNEQFFGPGTRLTVL.

The chain recombines TRBV5-1 with TRBJ2-3; D is unclear. Trimming stripped 1 base from V and 4 bases from J, with 4 bases between. This CDR3 comprises 12 residues. Germline V lookup: CDR1 SGHRS, CDR2 YFSETQ. CDR3 sequence (DNA): TGCGCCAGCAGCTTGATCTCAGATACGCAGTATTTT. It encodes CASSLISDTQYF.

This chain's CDR3 is CASRDRVSGNTIYF. CDR3 DNA sequence: TGTGCCAGCAGGGACAGGGTATCTGGAAACACCATATATTTT. The chain couples TRBV6-5 to TRBJ1-3; 8 positions match TRBD1. The V segment lost 6 bases and the J segment 1 base; nucleotides outside the gene matches: 2. The CDR3 contains 14 residues. CDR1 and CDR2 (germline): MNHEY, SVGAGI.

The chain uses TRBV29-1 and TRBJ2-7; TRBD1 or TRBD2 may be the D gene (5 bases each). Germline assignment: CDR1 SQVTM and CDR2 ANQGSEA. V was clipped by 7 bases and J by 4 bases, with 11 bases between them. CDR3 length: 11 residues. DNA of the CDR3: TGCAGCGCAAGGGACGGGTACGAGCAGTACTTC. Amino acid sequence: CSARDGYEQYF.

The sample holds a few counts of this clone. This chain joins TRBV5-5 and TRBJ2-7; 11 bases are a match to TRBD2. The CDR3 has 18 amino acids. The ends lost 1 base at V and 6 bases at J; junction bases unmatched: 15. The germline V gene encodes CDR1 SGHKS and CDR2 YYEKEE (reference sequence). The CDR3 coding sequence is TGTGCCAGCAGCTTGTCTCTCATGACTAGCGGGACGGTCCGCGAGCAGTACTTC. Amino acid sequence: CASSLSLMTSGTVREQYF.

The chain recombines TRBV7-6 with TRBJ1-1; D ambiguous. This CDR3 contains 14 residues. Looked up from germline, CDR1 is SGHVS and CDR2 is FNYEAQ. With 3 bases removed from V and 1 base from J, the gap between germline ends came to 9 bases. The CDR3 protein is CASSFGPQNTEAFF. For the CDR3, the DNA is TGTGCCAGCAGCTTCGGACCGCAGAACACTGAAGCTTTCTTT.

The V and J genes are TRBV6-5 and TRBJ2-7, with D tentatively TRBD1 or TRBD2 (5 bases each). Germline V gene sequence: CDR1 MNHEY, CDR2 SVGAGI. The CDR3 length is 14 residues. The germline V and J ends were trimmed by 4 bases and 4 bases, with 14 bases remaining between them. The CDR3 loop reads CASSWTREGYEQYF. The CDR3 region has the DNA TGTGCCAGCAGTTGGACCAGAGAGGGGTACGAGCAGTACTTC.

J is TRBJ2-3 and V is TRBV5-1; 10 bases agree with TRBD1. Trimming removed 6 bases from V and 8 bases from J; junction bases left unmatched: 15. The CDR3 consists of 16 residues. Germline CDR1 is SGHRS and CDR2 is YFSETQ. The CDR3 sequence: CASTSTLGTGDGTQYF. CDR3 bases: TGCGCCAGCACCTCGACTCTTGGGACAGGGGATGGTACGCAGTATTTT.

This clone has only a few counts. V is TRBV27 and J is TRBJ2-7, with 10 bases that match TRBD1. The CDR3 spans 15 residues. With 6 bases clipped from V and 5 bases from J, the junction kept 10 bases outside the gene matches. Per the germline V gene, CDR1 is MNHEY and CDR2 is SMNVEV (reference sequence). CDR3 protein: CASSPLTGGMDEQYF. The CDR3 coding sequence is TGTGCCAGCAGCCCATTGACAGGGGGCATGGACGAGCAGTACTTC.

This chain uses TRBV7-9 with TRBJ2-7, with no clear D. V shed 4 bases and J shed 3 bases, with 16 bases lying between them. The CDR3 has 15 amino acids. Germline loops: CDR1 SEHNR, CDR2 FQNEAQ (reference sequence). The CDR3 bases are TGTGCCAGCAGCTCCAGTTGGGCGGAGAACTACGAGCAGTACTTC. Amino acids: CASSSSWAENYEQYF.

This clone was seen a few times. V and J are TRBV2 and TRBJ2-4, with D hard to call. Germline loops: CDR1 SNHLY, CDR2 FYNNEI. The CDR3 covers 14 residues. With 5 bases removed from V and 2 bases from J, the gap between germline ends came to 10 bases. Here the CDR3 DNA reads TGTGCCAGCAGTCCTACCCTAACCAAAAACATTCAGTACTTC. Its protein is CASSPTLTKNIQYF.

This chain joins TRBV29-1 and TRBJ2-1; 8 nucleotides match TRBD1. The CDR3 contains 14 residues. CDR1 and CDR2 from the germline V gene are SQVTM and ANQGSEA. With V trimmed by 3 bases and J by 9 bases, 10 bases remained unmatched. CDR3 sequence reads: CSVERRGRFGEQFF. CDR3 DNA sequence: TGCAGCGTTGAGCGCAGGGGGCGCTTTGGTGAGCAGTTCTTC.

This clone appeared a few times. The rearrangement uses TRBV9 and TRBJ1-1; D is ambiguous. Trimming left V 0 bases short and J 3 bases short, with 9 bases between. The germline V gene has CDR1 SGDLS and CDR2 YYNGEE. CDR3 length: 14 residues. CDR3 residues: CASSVDSLYTEAFF. CDR3 nucleotides: TGTGCCAGCAGCGTAGATAGTCTCTACACTGAAGCTTTCTTT.